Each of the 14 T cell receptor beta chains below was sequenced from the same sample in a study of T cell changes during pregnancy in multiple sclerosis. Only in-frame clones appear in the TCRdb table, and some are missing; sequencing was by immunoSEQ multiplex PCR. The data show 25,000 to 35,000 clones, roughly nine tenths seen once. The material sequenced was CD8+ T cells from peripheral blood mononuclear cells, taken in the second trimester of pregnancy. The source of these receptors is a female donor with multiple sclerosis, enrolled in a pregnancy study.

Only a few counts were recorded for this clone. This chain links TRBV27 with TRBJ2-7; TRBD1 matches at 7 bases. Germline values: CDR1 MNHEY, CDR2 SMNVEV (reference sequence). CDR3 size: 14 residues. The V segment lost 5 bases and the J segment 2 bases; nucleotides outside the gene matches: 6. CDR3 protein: CASSLGQDTYEQYF. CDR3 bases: TGTGCCAGCAGTCTCGGACAGGATACCTACGAGCAGTACTTC.

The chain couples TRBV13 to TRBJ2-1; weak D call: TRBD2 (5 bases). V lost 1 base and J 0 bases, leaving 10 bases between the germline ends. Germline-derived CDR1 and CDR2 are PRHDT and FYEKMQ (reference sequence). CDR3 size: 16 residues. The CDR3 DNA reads TGTGCCAGCAGCTTAGTAGCGCTAGGCTCCTACAATGAGCAGTTCTTC. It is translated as CASSLVALGSYNEQFF.

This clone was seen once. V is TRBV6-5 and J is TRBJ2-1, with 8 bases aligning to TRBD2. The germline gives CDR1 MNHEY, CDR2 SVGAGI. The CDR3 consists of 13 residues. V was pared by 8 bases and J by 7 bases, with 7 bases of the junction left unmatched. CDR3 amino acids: CASSGTGGNEQFF. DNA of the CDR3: TGTGCCAGCTCCGGGACGGGAGGGAATGAGCAGTTCTTC.

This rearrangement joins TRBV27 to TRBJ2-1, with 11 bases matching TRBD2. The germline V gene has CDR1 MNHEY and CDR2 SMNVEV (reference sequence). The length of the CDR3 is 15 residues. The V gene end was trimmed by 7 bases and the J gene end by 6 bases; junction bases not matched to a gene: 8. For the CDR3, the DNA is TGTGCCAGCACGTATAGCGGGGGGGCGGGCAATGAGCAGTTCTTC. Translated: CASTYSGGAGNEQFF.

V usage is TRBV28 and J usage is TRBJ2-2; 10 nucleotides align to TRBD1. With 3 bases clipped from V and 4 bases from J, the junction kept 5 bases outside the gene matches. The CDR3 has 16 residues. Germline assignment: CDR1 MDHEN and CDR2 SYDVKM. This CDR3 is CASSLAGQGFTGELFF. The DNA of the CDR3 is TGTGCCAGCAGTTTGGCGGGACAGGGGTTCACCGGGGAGCTGTTTTTT.

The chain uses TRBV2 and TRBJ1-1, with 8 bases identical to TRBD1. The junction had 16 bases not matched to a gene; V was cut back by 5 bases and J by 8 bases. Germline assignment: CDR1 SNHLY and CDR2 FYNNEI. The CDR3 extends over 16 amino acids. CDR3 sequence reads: CASSTAPTGGSKEAFF. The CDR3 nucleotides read TGTGCCAGCAGTACTGCACCAACAGGGGGGAGTAAGGAAGCTTTCTTT.

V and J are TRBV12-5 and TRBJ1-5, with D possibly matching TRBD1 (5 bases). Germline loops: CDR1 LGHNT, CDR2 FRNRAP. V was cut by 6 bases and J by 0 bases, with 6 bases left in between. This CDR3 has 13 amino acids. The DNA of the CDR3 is TGTGCTAGTGGGACAGATAGCAATCAGCCCCAGCATTTT. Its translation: CASGTDSNQPQHF.

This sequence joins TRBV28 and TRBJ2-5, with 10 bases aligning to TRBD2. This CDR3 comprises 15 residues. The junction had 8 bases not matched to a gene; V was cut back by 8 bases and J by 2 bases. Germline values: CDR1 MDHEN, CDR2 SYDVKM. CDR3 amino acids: CASESGLAEQETQYF. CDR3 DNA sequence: TGTGCCAGCGAATCCGGACTAGCGGAGCAAGAGACCCAGTACTTC.

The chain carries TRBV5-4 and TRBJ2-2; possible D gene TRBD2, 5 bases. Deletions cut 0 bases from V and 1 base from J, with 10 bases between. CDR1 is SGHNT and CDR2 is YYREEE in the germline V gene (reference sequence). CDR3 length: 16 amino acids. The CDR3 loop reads CASSLGWTLNTGELFF. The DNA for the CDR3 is TGTGCCAGCAGCTTGGGGTGGACTCTGAACACCGGGGAGCTGTTTTTT.

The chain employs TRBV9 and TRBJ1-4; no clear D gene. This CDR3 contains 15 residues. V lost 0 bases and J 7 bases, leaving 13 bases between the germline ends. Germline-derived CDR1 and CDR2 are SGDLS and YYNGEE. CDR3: CASSVGGSSGEKLFF. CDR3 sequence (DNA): TGTGCCAGCAGCGTAGGCGGGAGTTCTGGTGAAAAACTGTTTTTT.

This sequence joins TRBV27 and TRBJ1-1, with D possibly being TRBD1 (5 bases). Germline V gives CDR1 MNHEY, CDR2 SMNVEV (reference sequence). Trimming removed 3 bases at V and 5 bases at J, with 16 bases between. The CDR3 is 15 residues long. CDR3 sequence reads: CASSFGAGMVTEAFF. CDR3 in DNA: TGTGCCAGCAGTTTTGGGGCAGGGATGGTAACTGAAGCTTTCTTT.

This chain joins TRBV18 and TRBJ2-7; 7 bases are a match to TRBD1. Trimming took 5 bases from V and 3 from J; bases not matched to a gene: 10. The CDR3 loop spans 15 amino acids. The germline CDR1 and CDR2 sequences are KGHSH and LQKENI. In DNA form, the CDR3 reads TGTGCCAGCTCAAACCCCGGACAGGAGTTCTACGAGCAGTACTTC. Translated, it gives CASSNPGQEFYEQYF.

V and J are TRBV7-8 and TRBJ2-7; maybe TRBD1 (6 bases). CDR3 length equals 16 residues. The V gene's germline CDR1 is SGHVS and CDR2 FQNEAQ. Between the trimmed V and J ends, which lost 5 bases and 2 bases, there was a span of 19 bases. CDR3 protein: CASSPTTGFTTYEQYF. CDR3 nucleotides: TGTGCCAGCAGCCCAACGACAGGCTTTACTACCTACGAGCAGTACTTC.

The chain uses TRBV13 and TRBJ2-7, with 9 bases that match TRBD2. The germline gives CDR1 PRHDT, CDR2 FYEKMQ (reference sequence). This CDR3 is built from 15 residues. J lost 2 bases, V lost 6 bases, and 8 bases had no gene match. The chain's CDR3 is CASSHGTSTPYEQYF. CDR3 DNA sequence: TGTGCCAGCAGTCACGGGACTAGCACCCCCTACGAGCAGTACTTC. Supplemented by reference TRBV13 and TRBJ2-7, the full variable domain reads AAGVIQSPRHLIKEKRETATLKCYPIPRHDTVYWYQQGPGQDPQFLISFYEKMQSDKGSIPDRFSAQQFSDYHSELNMSSLELGDSALYFCASSHGTSTPYEQYFGPGTRLTVT.